The clone carrying this TCR beta chain was seen only a few times. This sample is part of a study of blood T cell repertoires in COVID-19. Study at large: From T cells, B-cell-depleted T cells, or PBMCs came the material, which was cDNA or gDNA.

Germline V gives CDR1 SGHNT, CDR2 YYREEE (reference sequence). The CDR3 runs 18 residues. V lost 2 bases and J 0 bases, leaving 15 bases between the germline ends. Measured with immunoSEQ multiplex PCR; TCRdb has only the in-frame clones, and not every one. The sample has about half a million clones, 88% seen once. This receptor was obtained from a woman in her fifties or sixties who had recovered from COVID-19. The V and J genes are TRBV5-4 and TRBJ1-6; no clear D gene. Sequencing used PBMCs or T cells enriched from blood (not recorded which). CDR3 nucleotide sequence: TGTGCCAGCAGCTTTCTTAATTTACGAGGCTCCTATAATTCACCCCTCCACTTT. Protein sequence: CASSFLNLRGSYNSPLHF.